The 13 T cell receptor beta chains below come from one sample, sequenced in a study of CD8 T cells in ankylosing spondylitis. TCRdb re-called the 5' RACE reads through MiXCR, storing one row per CDR3 protein. The table records tens of thousands of distinct CDR3 sequences, 6.5% to 9% of them present only once. The sample was blood, either unsorted or a sorted T cell fraction (not recorded which). These receptors originate from a male donor with ankylosing spondylitis or in good health (not recorded which).

This clonotype was detected many times. The chain recombines TRBV5-1 with TRBJ2-7; 7 bases align to TRBD1. Germline-derived CDR1 and CDR2 are SGHRS and YFSETQ. V dropped 0 bases and J dropped 3; count of bases not matched to a gene: 6. The CDR3 is made up of 15 amino acids. The CDR3, as DNA: TGCGCCAGCAGCTTGGAAGAGACAGGGATCTACGAGCAGTACTTC. The encoded protein is CASSLEETGIYEQYF. Based on the CDR3 plus reference TRBV5-1 and TRBJ2-7, the full variable domain is KAGVTQTPRYLIKTRGQQVTLSCSPISGHRSVSWYQQTPGQGLQFLFEYFSETQRNKGNFPGRFSGRQFSNSRSEMNVSTLELGDSALYLCASSLEETGIYEQYFGPGTRLTVT.

V usage is TRBV5-1 and J usage is TRBJ2-5; TRBD1 is a possible D gene (6 bases). Trimming stripped 4 bases from V and 5 bases from J, with 18 bases between. The CDR3 covers 15 residues. Germline-derived CDR1 and CDR2 are SGHRS and YFSETQ. The CDR3 loop reads CASSQIPQGTETQYF. Written as DNA, the CDR3 is TGCGCCAGCAGCCAAATACCACAGGGTACGGAGACCCAGTACTTC.

This clonotype was seen at least ten times. This rearrangement joins TRBV18 to TRBJ2-5, with 9 nucleotides matching TRBD1. Germline loops: CDR1 KGHSH, CDR2 LQKENI. With V trimmed by 3 bases and J by 1 base, 9 bases remained unmatched. The CDR3 is made up of 17 amino acids. The CDR3 loop is CASSPGGTGLFQETQYF. The DNA of the CDR3 is TGTGCCAGCTCACCCGGCGGGACAGGGCTGTTCCAAGAGACCCAGTACTTC.

The V call is TRBV2, the J call TRBJ1-4, with D possibly being TRBD1 (6 bases). Germline V gives CDR1 SNHLY, CDR2 FYNNEI. Trimming took 6 bases from V and 8 from J, leaving 16 bases between them. The CDR3 runs to 14 residues. Here the CDR3 DNA reads TGTGCCAGCAGCCAACGGGGGGCAAGGGAAAAACTGTTTTTT. As protein: CASSQRGAREKLFF.

Many counts were recorded for this clonotype. V usage is TRBV19 and J usage is TRBJ2-2, with TRBD2 matching 12 bases. Germline V gene data show CDR1 as LNHDA and CDR2 as SQIVND (reference sequence). This CDR3 region has 16 residues. V trimming: 4 bases; J trimming: 1 base; junction bases outside the gene matches: 1. DNA of the CDR3: TGTGCCAGTAGTAGGGGACTAGCGGGGAACACCGGGGAGCTGTTTTTT. Translated: CASSRGLAGNTGELFF.

This clonotype was observed at least ten times. The chain combines TRBV20-1 with TRBJ2-4, with D possibly TRBD2 on 6 matching bases. V was trimmed by 0 bases and J by 0 bases, leaving 27 bases between them. Germline lookup yields CDR1 DFQATT and CDR2 SNEGSKA (reference sequence). The CDR3 has 21 amino acids. The CDR3 reads CSARDLPGRLGGDLAKNIQYF. DNA of the CDR3: TGCAGTGCTAGAGACCTTCCTGGCCGACTGGGCGGGGATCTAGCCAAAAACATTCAGTACTTC.

The table lists this clonotype with many counts. Compared with germline, one end of the junction differs, possibly owing to a read error. J is TRBJ1-5 and V is TRBV24-1, with D possibly TRBD1 on 5 matching bases. The CDR3 consists of 16 residues. Germline assignment: CDR1 KGHDR and CDR2 SFDVKD. CDR3 bases: TGTGCCACCAGTGTCCGGGGGACCGAGAGCAATCACCCCCAGCATTTT. Translating gives CATSVRGTESNHPQHF.

This clonotype was found a few times. This sequence joins TRBV7-2 and TRBJ2-1; D is perhaps TRBD2 (6 bases). Germline V gives CDR1 SGHTA, CDR2 FQGNSA. The CDR3 spans 15 residues. V was shortened by 6 bases and J by 7 bases, with 19 bases between the two germline ends. The CDR3 nucleotides are TGTGCCAGCAGAACGCGGGGCAATTTCCGGAATGAGCAGTTCTTC. This gives the protein CASRTRGNFRNEQFF.

At least ten counts were recorded for this clonotype. V gene TRBV20-1 combines with J gene TRBJ2-7, with a possible D match to TRBD2 (6 bases). Germline lookup yields CDR1 DFQATT and CDR2 SNEGSKA (reference sequence). This CDR3 spans 15 amino acids. With 1 base removed from V and 1 base from J, the gap between germline ends came to 14 bases. The CDR3 spells CSARGGGGWSYEQYF. The CDR3 nucleotides are TGCAGTGCTAGAGGGGGCGGAGGGTGGTCCTACGAGCAGTACTTC.

This clonotype was seen repeatedly, ten times or more. The chain carries TRBV25-1 and TRBJ2-7; D is ambiguous. The ends were cut back, 4 bases at V and 0 bases at J, with 7 bases in the middle. The CDR3 runs 13 residues. Germline V lookup: CDR1 MGHDK, CDR2 SYGVNS. The CDR3 region has the DNA TGTGCCAGCAGTGTGGCAGGCTCCTACGAGCAGTACTTC. It is translated as CASSVAGSYEQYF.

The sample holds a few counts of this clonotype. J is TRBJ2-3 and V is TRBV7-2; perhaps TRBD2 as D (5 bases). There are 15 residues in the CDR3. Germline CDR1 reads SGHTA; CDR2 reads FQGNSA. Trimming removed 7 bases at V and 6 bases at J, with 20 bases between. CDR3 nucleotides: TGTGCCAGCAACCAAATGGACCGAGGGTTGGATACGCAGTATTTT. Translating it yields CASNQMDRGLDTQYF.

This clonotype was recorded many times. The chain combines TRBV20-1 with TRBJ2-7; 7 bases match TRBD2. CDR1 DFQATT and CDR2 SNEGSKA come from the germline V gene (reference sequence). The V gene end was trimmed by 5 bases and the J gene end by 5 bases; junction bases not matched to a gene: 27. This CDR3 has 19 residues. The CDR3 here is CSASSRSSARMGGAHEQYF. In DNA, the CDR3 is TGCAGTGCTTCCTCCAGATCATCGGCCAGGATGGGAGGGGCCCACGAGCAGTACTTC.

This clonotype appeared many times. The V call is TRBV29-1, the J call TRBJ2-3, with D uncertain. Per germline, CDR1 SQVTM and CDR2 ANQGSEA. V was shortened by 0 bases and J by 0 bases, with 28 bases between the two germline ends. There are 21 residues in the CDR3. CDR3: CSVEETPPGSLSPSSTDTQYF. In DNA form, the CDR3 reads TGCAGCGTTGAAGAAACCCCCCCAGGCTCCCTATCACCGTCTAGCACAGATACGCAGTATTTT.